This T cell receptor (beta chain) originates from a study of identical twins (dated by TCRdb to the mid-2010s). Concerning the study at large: The study deep-sequenced TCR alpha and beta repertoires from monozygotic twins, unrelated adults of various ages and cord blood to test whether fetal clonotypes persist. To rule out contamination, replicate twin experiments were performed at different times with different library preparation protocols. Study-wide conclusions, independent of this receptor: Zero-insertion analyses could be partly confounded by invariant T cells such as MAIT and iNKT, although diverse VJ usage argued against such confounding for most clonotypes. Conclusions relied on cross-sectional statistical analysis, since the same donors could not be followed over many years. Fewer insertions were carried by abundant cord blood beta clonotypes, a similar but weaker trend appeared in young adult naive repertoires, and no such trend appeared in memory repertoires. In beta out-of-frame sequences, excess twin sharing was weaker, because having fewer shared sequences lowered the signal-to-noise ratio. Compared with coincidental sharing between unrelated individuals, out-of-frame TCR alpha sequences shared between twins showed an excess of sequences with low generation probability. Out-of-frame TCR alpha sharing in monozygotic twins was systematically underestimated by recombination models, whereas sharing between unrelated individuals was in agreement with the recombination models.

This clonotype occurred a few times. Its antigen remains undetermined. No quality values exist for individual bases; no much larger clone is one base distant. All donors were healthy Caucasians. The twin cohort comprised three pairs of female monozygotic twins, all aged roughly 18 to 29 years. RNA for TCR libraries was isolated from peripheral blood mononuclear cells. Library preparation employed 5' RACE. The reads were generated on an Illumina HiSeq 2000. A universal primer binding site was introduced by template switching, and a unique molecular identifier was present in the final cDNA, enabling accurate counting of TCR cDNA molecules. Specific primers in the conserved constant-segment region were used to synthesize first-strand cDNA for TCR alpha and beta chains. To control for contamination, every cDNA library was double barcoded, receiving both a SMART-Mk sample barcode and Illumina barcodes. Two successive PCR steps introduced TruSeq adapter sequences along with Illumina sample barcodes. The Illumina HiSeq platform was used with custom primers to sequence TCR alpha and beta cDNA libraries. In the original analysis: MiGEC processed the raw reads to extract unique molecular identifiers, while MiXCR was used to determine the CDR3 positions. For each individual, recombination models were inferred using an EM algorithm with the repgenHMM and IGoR tools. Shared clonotype analysis was performed with the tcR package in R, normalizing sharing by the product of cloneset sizes. To study raw recombination free of thymic and clonal selection effects, out-of-frame nonproductive sequences were analyzed. The public reads were reanalyzed by TCRdb: fastp trimming at Q25, MiXCR alignment, in-frame beta chains only. Entries are consolidated by CDR3 protein sequence, retaining the most common genes and DNA. TCRdb's processing, not the authors', yielded these V and J calls. Within this sample are about 660,000 distinct CDR3 sequences, with less than 10% of them counted one time only. The ten largest make up around 0.98% of the sample.

The sample also formed part of further work on yellow fever vaccine responses in identical twins. From that second study: The T cell response to vaccination in identical twins was reported by the authors to appear partly convergent and partly personalized. In the study, vaccine-responding T cell clones were precisely tracked in identical twins.

The sequencing input was PBMCs. The TCR was taken from a woman aged 18-35 years in good health.

The bases are TGCAGCGCCAAGGGGGTTTTGGAGACCCAGTACTTC. Its translation reads: CSAKGVLETQYF. The rearranged segments are TRBV29-1 and TRBJ2-5; the best D guess is TRBD1, with 6 bases matching. In the germline V gene, CDR1 corresponds to SQVTM and CDR2 to ANQGSEA. V is reduced by 7 bases and J by 5 bases, leaving a spacing of 14 bases between them. The CDR3 holds 12 amino acids from the cysteine to the phenylalanine. The entry retains the CDR3 DNA only, 36 bases that are in frame from base 1.